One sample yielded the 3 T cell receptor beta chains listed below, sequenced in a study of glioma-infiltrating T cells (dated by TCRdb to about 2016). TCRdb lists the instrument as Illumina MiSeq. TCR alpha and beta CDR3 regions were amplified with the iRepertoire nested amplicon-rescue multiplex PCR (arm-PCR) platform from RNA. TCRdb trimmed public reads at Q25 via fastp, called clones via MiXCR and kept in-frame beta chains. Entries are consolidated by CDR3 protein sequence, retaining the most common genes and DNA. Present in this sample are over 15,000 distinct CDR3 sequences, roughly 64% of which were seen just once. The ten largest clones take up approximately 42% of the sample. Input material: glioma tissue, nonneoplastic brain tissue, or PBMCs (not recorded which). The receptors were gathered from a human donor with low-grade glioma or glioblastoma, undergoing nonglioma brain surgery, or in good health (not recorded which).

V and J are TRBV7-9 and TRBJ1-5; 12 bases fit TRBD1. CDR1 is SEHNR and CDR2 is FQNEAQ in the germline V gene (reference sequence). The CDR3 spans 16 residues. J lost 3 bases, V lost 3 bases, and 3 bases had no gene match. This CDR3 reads CASSLGTGGPNQPQHF. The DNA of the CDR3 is TGTGCCAGCAGCTTGGGGACAGGGGGCCCCAATCAGCCCCAGCATTTT. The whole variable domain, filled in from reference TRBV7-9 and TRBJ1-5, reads DTGVSQNPRHKITKRGQNVTFRCDPISEHNRLYWYRQTLGQGPEFLTYFQNEAQLEKSRLLSDRFSAERPKGSFSTLEIQRTEQGDSAMYLCASSLGTGGPNQPQHFGDGTRLSIL.

In DNA, the CDR3 is TGTGCCAGCAGTCACGACCCGACAGGGGGGGCCTACGAGCAGTACTTC. Translating it yields CASSHDPTGGAYEQYF. This chain uses TRBV27 with TRBJ2-7; 9 bases map to TRBD1. The CDR3 covers 16 residues. Looked up from germline, CDR1 is MNHEY and CDR2 is SMNVEV (reference sequence). The V gene end was trimmed by 5 bases and the J gene end by 2 bases; junction bases not matched to a gene: 10.

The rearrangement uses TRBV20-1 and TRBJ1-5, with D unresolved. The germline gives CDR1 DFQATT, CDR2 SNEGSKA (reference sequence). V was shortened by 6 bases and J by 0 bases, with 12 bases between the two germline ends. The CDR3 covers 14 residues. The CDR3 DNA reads TGCAGTGCCTCGGACCGATATAGCAATCAGCCCCAGCATTTT. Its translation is CSASDRYSNQPQHF.